This TCR beta chain was found in a study of blood T cell repertoires in COVID-19. Assay used: immunoSEQ multiplex PCR; TCRdb lists only in-frame clones, some missing. The sample lists roughly 500,000 clones; about 88% were seen once. The CDR3 length is 11 residues. Looked up from germline, CDR1 is SGHRS and CDR2 is YFSETQ. The V end lost 4 bases, the J end lost 11 bases, and 9 bases lay between the germline ends. The V call is TRBV5-1, the J call TRBJ2-2, with D hard to call. Sample: peripheral blood. The receptor was isolated from a man younger than 35 with COVID-19, enrolled during active disease. The DNA for the CDR3 is TGCGCCAGCAGCCTATTTGAAGAGCTGTTTTTT. Amino acid sequence: CASSLFEELFF. Based on the CDR3 plus reference TRBV5-1 and TRBJ2-2, the full variable domain is KAGVTQTPRYLIKTRGQQVTLSCSPISGHRSVSWYQQTPGQGLQFLFEYFSETQRNKGNFPGRFSGRQFSNSRSEMNVSTLELGDSALYLCASSLFEELFFGEGSRLTVL.